One sample yielded the 18 T cell receptor beta chains listed below, sequenced in a study of blood T cells in healthy people across ages. Together with a sample-barcoded 5' primer, a J-beta primer mix was included in a second PCR lasting roughly 7 to 11 cycles. MiXCR, run by TCRdb on the 5' RACE reads, gives a single entry per CDR3 protein. This table holds more than 450,000 distinct CDR3 sequences, roughly a quarter found once. These data were also filed under a second study, of T cells of mothers and their children.

The sequenced sample was blood. The receptors originated from a boy younger than 10 in good health.

This rearrangement joins TRBV2 to TRBJ2-2; D is possibly TRBD2 (5 bases). The length of the CDR3 is 12 residues. Trimming cost V 3 bases and J 7 bases, with 6 bases left between them. Looked up from germline, CDR1 is SNHLY and CDR2 is FYNNEI. The CDR3, as DNA: TGTGCCAGCAGTGATACTAGCGGGGAGCTGTTTTTT. Its protein is CASSDTSGELFF.

This chain uses TRBV5-1 with TRBJ2-7, with D possibly TRBD1 on 6 matching bases. This CDR3 contains 13 residues. The V end was cut by 1 base, the J end by 2 bases, with 7 bases between. The germline V gene has CDR1 SGHRS and CDR2 YFSETQ. CDR3 protein: CASSLWGPYEQYF. In DNA form, the CDR3 reads TGCGCCAGCAGCTTGTGGGGGCCCTACGAGCAGTACTTC.

This sequence joins TRBV12-5 and TRBJ1-1; TRBD1 agrees at 7 bases. The length of the CDR3 is 16 residues. From germline, CDR1 is LGHNT and CDR2 FRNRAP. J gave up 0 bases and V 5 bases, and 9 bases lay outside the gene matches. The CDR3 protein is CASGGDSTRMNTEAFF. The CDR3 DNA sequence: TGTGCTAGTGGTGGGGACAGCACTAGGATGAACACTGAAGCTTTCTTT.

This clonotype occurred once. The V gene is TRBV6-5, the J gene TRBJ2-5, with 8 bases fitting TRBD2. The CDR3 totals 12 residues. Germline CDR1 MNHEY, CDR2 SVGAGI. CDR3 sequence reads: CVTGTSVETQYF. For the CDR3, the DNA is TGTGTCACCGGGACTAGTGTCGAGACCCAGTACTTC.

This clonotype was counted a few times. The chain joins TRBV25-1 to TRBJ1-1; D is ambiguous. Germline assignment: CDR1 MGHDK and CDR2 SYGVNS. There are 14 residues in the CDR3. The ends were cut back, 6 bases at V and 7 bases at J, with 18 bases in the middle. The CDR3: CASRAFHTADEAFF. The CDR3 coding sequence is TGTGCCAGCAGGGCCTTCCATACAGCCGATGAAGCTTTCTTT.

This clonotype was detected only a few times. V gene TRBV27 combines with J gene TRBJ2-1, with D unclear. The CDR3 spans 13 residues. Trimming stripped 2 bases from V and 9 bases from J, with 11 bases between. CDR1 MNHEY and CDR2 SMNVEV come from the germline V gene (reference sequence). The CDR3 nucleotides read TGTGCCAGCAGTTTAAATCGGGCGCGTGAGCAGTTCTTC. The encoded protein is CASSLNRAREQFF.

V gene TRBV14 combines with J gene TRBJ2-5; TRBD2 agrees at 8 bases. Germline CDR1 SGHDN, CDR2 FVKESK. The CDR3 consists of 16 residues. V was pared by 5 bases and J by 3 bases, with 11 bases of the junction left unmatched. The CDR3 DNA sequence: TGTGCCAGCAGCAGGACTAGCAACCCTTTGGAAGAGACCCAGTACTTC. Protein: CASSRTSNPLEETQYF.

The rearrangement joins TRBV7-9 to TRBJ2-3; 11 bases match TRBD2. This CDR3 has 16 residues. The germline V gene has CDR1 SEHNR and CDR2 FQNEAQ (reference sequence). Trimming removed 5 bases from V and 5 bases from J; junction bases left unmatched: 9. CDR3 DNA: TGTGCCAGCAGCCAGGAACCGGGACTAGCGGTAGATACGCAGTATTTT. This gives the protein CASSQEPGLAVDTQYF.

This rearrangement joins TRBV4-2 to TRBJ2-2, with D perhaps TRBD2 (6 bases). Trimming took off 0 bases at V and 7 bases at J, with 15 bases between the two ends. This CDR3 has 16 amino acids. Germline assignment: CDR1 LGHNA and CDR2 YNFKEQ. CDR3 amino acids: CASSQDGSAGGGELFF. CDR3 nucleotides: TGTGCCAGCAGCCAAGACGGGTCCGCCGGGGGCGGGGAGCTGTTTTTT.

This clonotype has only a few counts. V and J are TRBV4-3 and TRBJ2-5; TRBD1 might be the D (6 bases). The V gene lost 0 bases and the J gene lost 9 bases, with 20 bases spanning the gap. Per germline, CDR1 LGHNA and CDR2 YSLEER. CDR3 size: 16 residues. The CDR3: CASSQDRVTQGLAQYF. Here the CDR3 DNA reads TGCGCCAGCAGCCAAGATCGAGTTACACAGGGCTTGGCCCAGTACTTC.

This clonotype was recorded at least ten times. The chain employs TRBV20-1 and TRBJ2-4; TRBD2 might be the D (5 bases). The CDR3 extends over 14 amino acids. Per germline, CDR1 DFQATT and CDR2 SNEGSKA (reference sequence). Trimming stripped 4 bases from V and 2 bases from J, with 12 bases between. CDR3 amino acids: CSAKISGTKNIQYF. For the CDR3, the DNA is TGCAGTGCTAAGATAAGCGGAACCAAAAACATTCAGTACTTC.

The V gene is TRBV5-6, the J gene TRBJ1-4; 8 nucleotides line up with TRBD1. V dropped 5 bases and J dropped 3; count of bases not matched to a gene: 6. Germline-derived CDR1 and CDR2 are SGHDT and YYEEEE. This CDR3 is 15 amino acids long. The CDR3 is CASSYQGAANEKLFF. CDR3 DNA sequence: TGTGCCAGCAGTTATCAGGGGGCGGCTAATGAAAAACTGTTTTTT.

The V and J genes are TRBV7-9 and TRBJ2-7, with D hard to call. CDR1 is SEHNR, CDR2 FQNEAQ, per germline (reference sequence). Trimming cost V 5 bases and J 6 bases, with 8 bases left between them. The CDR3 runs to 11 residues. CDR3 sequence (DNA): TGTGCCAGCAGCCCGCCCCCCGAGCAGTACTTC. Protein product: CASSPPPEQYF.

This clonotype was found a few times. J is TRBJ2-3 and V is TRBV7-6; 8 bases are a match to TRBD1. CDR1 is SGHVS and CDR2 is FNYEAQ in the germline V gene. The CDR3 spans 14 residues. V shed 5 bases, J shed 4 bases, and the junction held 5 bases outside the gene matches. The DNA for the CDR3 is TGTGCCAGCAGCATGACAGGGGTTCCAGATACGCAGTATTTT. This encodes CASSMTGVPDTQYF.

CDR3 residues: CSVDSGEGYGYTF. DNA of the CDR3: TGCAGCGTTGACTCCGGGGAGGGGTATGGCTACACCTTC. The chain couples TRBV29-1 to TRBJ1-2; possibly TRBD1 for D (5 bases). The length of the CDR3 is 13 residues. The V end was cut by 3 bases, the J end by 5 bases, with 13 bases between. Germline CDR1 SQVTM, CDR2 ANQGSEA.

This clonotype was counted between two and nine times. The chain is built from TRBV7-2 and TRBJ2-7; 8 positions agree with TRBD2. Losses at the gene ends were 3 bases for V and 7 bases for J; bases not matched to a gene: 11. The CDR3 has 15 residues. Germline CDR1 SGHTA, CDR2 FQGNSA. The CDR3 sequence is CASSLTGLGVGEQYF. The CDR3, as DNA: TGTGCCAGCAGCTTGACGGGACTAGGAGTGGGGGAGCAGTACTTC.

This clonotype was observed a handful of times. The chain is built from TRBV20-1 and TRBJ2-2, with unresolved D. Germline V CDR1 and CDR2: DFQATT, SNEGSKA (reference sequence). V was trimmed by 4 bases and J by 3 bases, leaving 9 bases between them. The CDR3 is 13 residues long. CDR3 DNA sequence: TGCAGTGCTATCAAATCCGACACCGGGGAGCTGTTTTTT. Protein: CSAIKSDTGELFF.

J is TRBJ2-1 and V is TRBV6-2 or TRBV6-3; no clear D. The J call is in doubt because the DNA end fits TRBJ2-5 better. The CDR3 consists of 12 residues. Germline V lookup: CDR1 MNHEY, CDR2 SVGEGT. Written as DNA, the CDR3 is TGTGCCAGCAAGAGTTCTCAAGAGACCCAGTACTTC. Protein product: CASKSSQETQYF.